This TCR beta chain derives from a study of T cells after yellow fever vaccination. Across the whole study: The authors prepared low-cell-number fractions using SMART-Seq v4 Ultra Low Input.

Template-switching 5'RACE yielded the TCR cDNA; a universal primer site and UMIs were added in the process. Via MiXCR, TCRdb re-called the 5' RACE reads, giving one row per CDR3 protein. The table shows hundreds of thousands of distinct CDR3 sequences, with 8.7% occurring only once. As regards this clonotype: What it binds is unknown.

General study findings and limits: CD4 and CD8 compartments shared a small share of clonotypes. Post-booster reappearance was seen for most primary-vaccination clones (96% CD4, around 88% CD8).

The sequencing here drew on PBMCs, taken on the day of the first yellow fever vaccination. This sequence was found in a man between 18 and 29 years old who received the YFV17D yellow fever vaccine.

The CDR3 DNA is TGTGCCAGCAGAGGCCGGGACAGGGGGACAGATACGCAGTATTTT. This gives the protein CASRGRDRGTDTQYF. The chain links TRBV2 to TRBJ2-3; 11 nucleotides align to TRBD1. After removal of 6 bases from V and 3 bases from J, the junction contained 5 bases not matched to a gene. The CDR3 is made up of 15 amino acids. Looked up from germline, CDR1 is SNHLY and CDR2 is FYNNEI.